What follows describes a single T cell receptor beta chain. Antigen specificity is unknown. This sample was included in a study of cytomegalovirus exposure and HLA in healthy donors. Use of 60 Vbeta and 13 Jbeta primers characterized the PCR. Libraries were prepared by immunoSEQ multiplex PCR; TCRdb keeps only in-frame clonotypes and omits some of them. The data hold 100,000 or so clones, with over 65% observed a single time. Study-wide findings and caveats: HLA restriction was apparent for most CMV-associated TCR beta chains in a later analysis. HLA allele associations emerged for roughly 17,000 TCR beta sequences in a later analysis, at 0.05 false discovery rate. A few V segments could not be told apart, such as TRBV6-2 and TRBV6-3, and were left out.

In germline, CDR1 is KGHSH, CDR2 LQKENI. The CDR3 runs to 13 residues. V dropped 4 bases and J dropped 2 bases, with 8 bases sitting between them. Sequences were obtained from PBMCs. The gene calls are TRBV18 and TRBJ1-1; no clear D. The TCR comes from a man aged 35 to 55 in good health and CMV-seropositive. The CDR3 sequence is CASSQQSNTEAFF. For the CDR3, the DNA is TGTGCCAGCTCACAACAGAGCAACACTGAAGCTTTCTTT. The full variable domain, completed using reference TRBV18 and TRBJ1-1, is NAGVMQNPRHLVRRRGQEARLRCSPMKGHSHVYWYRQLPEEGLKFMVYLQKENIIDESGMPKERFSAEFPKEGPSILRIQQVVRGDSAAYFCASSQQSNTEAFFGQGTRLTVV.